These 25 T cell receptor beta chains were all obtained from the same sample, sequenced in a study of blood T cell repertoires in COVID-19. Only in-frame clones appear in the TCRdb table, and some are missing; sequencing was by immunoSEQ multiplex PCR. This table has approximately 200,000 clones, around 85% appearing once. The sequencing input was PBMCs or T cells enriched from blood (not recorded which). These receptors were obtained from a man between 35 and 55 years old who had recovered from COVID-19.

As to this clone: One junction end does not reproduce the germline sequence, and a read error may be involved. The V call is TRBV7-7, the J call TRBJ2-2; 7 bases align to TRBD2. Germline V gene lookup returns CDR1 SSHAT and CDR2 FNYEAQ (reference sequence). The CDR3 totals 18 residues. This chain's CDR3 is CASSLVFSGGANTGELFF. Here the CDR3 DNA reads TGTGCTAGCAGCTTAGTGTTCTCGGGAGGAGCGAACACCGGGGAGCTGTTTTTT.

This chain connects TRBV2 to TRBJ1-1, with 7 positions matching TRBD1. This CDR3 spans 14 amino acids. V was clipped by 6 bases and J by 1 base; unmatched bases: 5. Germline V lookup: CDR1 SNHLY, CDR2 FYNNEI. This CDR3 is CASSSGGPNTEAFF. CDR3 bases: TGTGCCAGCAGCTCAGGGGGGCCGAACACTGAAGCTTTCTTT.

V gene TRBV19 combines with J gene TRBJ1-2; D unresolved. V was clipped by 8 bases and J by 11 bases, with 15 bases between them. This CDR3 is built from 11 residues. The germline CDR1 and CDR2 sequences are LNHDA and SQIVND (reference sequence). CDR3 protein: CASHGRKKYTF. The CDR3 DNA reads as TGTGCCAGTCACGGCAGGAAAAAATACACCTTC.

The rearrangement links TRBV20-1 to TRBJ2-7, with 8 bases identical to TRBD2. V lost 3 bases, J lost 1 base, and 5 bases stayed unmatched. The CDR3 sequence is 14 residues long. Germline-derived CDR1 and CDR2 are DFQATT and SNEGSKA (reference sequence). CDR3 sequence (DNA): TGCAGTGCTAGTAAACTAGCGGCTTCCTACGAGCAGTACTTC. Translation: CSASKLAASYEQYF.

The chain has TRBV7-8 and TRBJ2-1, with D perhaps matching TRBD1 (5 bases). Germline V gene lookup returns CDR1 SGHVS and CDR2 FQNEAQ. The CDR3 length is 13 residues. V was cut by 5 bases and J by 9 bases, with 14 bases left in between. CDR3 in DNA: TGTGCCAGCAGCCTACAGGTTACGGGTGAGCAGTTCTTC. Its translation: CASSLQVTGEQFF.

The CDR3 region has the DNA TGTGCCAGCAGTAAGGACGGAAAGGACTCCCCTCCTCTCGAGCAGTACTTC. Amino acid sequence: CASSKDGKDSPPLEQYF. This chain links TRBV11-3 with TRBJ2-7; D possibly corresponds to TRBD2 (5 bases). With 6 bases removed from V and 6 bases from J, the gap between germline ends came to 27 bases. CDR1 SGHNT and CDR2 YENEEA come from the germline V gene. The CDR3 has 17 residues.

The chain links TRBV12-5 to TRBJ2-3, with 7 positions matching TRBD2. The CDR3 runs 15 residues. Per germline, CDR1 LGHNT and CDR2 FRNRAP. V lost 7 bases, J lost 4 bases, and 11 bases stayed unmatched. In nucleotides, the CDR3 is TGTGCTAGTGTCCGGAGCGGGATGTTGGCAGATACGCAGTATTTT. Amino acid sequence: CASVRSGMLADTQYF.

The chain uses TRBV5-1 and TRBJ1-2; the D gene is possibly TRBD1 (5 bases). Per germline, CDR1 SGHRS and CDR2 YFSETQ. Trimming took off 4 bases at V and 4 bases at J, with 14 bases between the two ends. The CDR3 loop spans 14 amino acids. The CDR3 loop is CASSPSQRGYGYTF. The CDR3 DNA reads as TGCGCCAGCAGCCCATCTCAAAGGGGCTATGGCTACACCTTC.

At least ten counts were recorded for this clone. This sequence joins TRBV19 and TRBJ2-2; D may be TRBD1 (6 bases). Germline V CDR1 and CDR2: LNHDA, SQIVND (reference sequence). V dropped 5 bases and J dropped 4 bases, with 26 bases sitting between them. The CDR3 extends over 19 amino acids. The CDR3 DNA sequence: TGTGCCAGTAGTGGGGGCCGGACAGAAGCCCGCCTGGTCACCGGGGAGCTGTTTTTT. It encodes CASSGGRTEARLVTGELFF.

The V gene is TRBV30, the J gene TRBJ2-3; D is perhaps TRBD1 (6 bases). Germline-derived CDR1 and CDR2 are GTSNPN and SVGIG (reference sequence). This CDR3 is built from 15 residues. V was clipped by 4 bases and J by 0 bases, with 14 bases between them. The CDR3 nucleotides read TGTGCCTGGATGCTGGGGGCAGGGAGCACAGATACGCAGTATTTT. This translates into CAWMLGAGSTDTQYF.

This rearrangement joins TRBV9 to TRBJ2-1; 9 bases align to TRBD2. CDR3 length equals 15 residues. Germline CDR1 and CDR2: SGDLS and YYNGEE. Trimming cost V 0 bases and J 8 bases; bases outside gene matches: 6. CDR3 DNA: TGTGCCAGCAGCGTAGGGACTAGCGTGCCCGATGAGCAGTTCTTC. It encodes CASSVGTSVPDEQFF. The full variable domain, with the rest looked up from reference TRBV9 and TRBJ2-1, is DSGVTQTPKHLITATGQRVTLRCSPRSGDLSVYWYQQSLDQGLQFLIQYYNGEERAKGNILERFSAQQFPDLHSELNLSSLELGDSALYFCASSVGTSVPDEQFFGPGTRLTVL.

The chain links TRBV28 to TRBJ2-2; tentative D call: TRBD2 (7 bases). The CDR3 runs 15 residues. Trimming removed 3 bases at V and 3 bases at J, with 11 bases between. CDR1 MDHEN and CDR2 SYDVKM come from the germline V gene. The chain's CDR3 is CASSFRGADTGELFF. CDR3 nucleotide sequence: TGTGCCAGCAGTTTTCGGGGGGCCGACACCGGGGAGCTGTTTTTT.

V usage is TRBV24-1 and J usage is TRBJ2-3; 7 bases align to TRBD2. The CDR3 contains 15 residues. Looked up from germline, CDR1 is KGHDR and CDR2 is SFDVKD. Unmatched junction bases numbered 10, after V lost 1 base and J lost 10 bases. The CDR3 protein is CATSDFGPREGAQYF. The CDR3 DNA is TGTGCCACCAGTGATTTCGGCCCCAGGGAGGGTGCGCAGTATTTT.

The chain couples TRBV6-5 to TRBJ2-7, with D possibly matching TRBD1 (6 bases). CDR1 is MNHEY, CDR2 SVGAGI, per germline. CDR3 length equals 15 residues. The germline V and J ends were trimmed by 0 bases and 1 base, with 10 bases remaining between them. This chain's CDR3 is CASSYSGTRSYEQYF. CDR3 bases: TGTGCCAGCAGTTACTCCGGGACACGTTCCTACGAGCAGTACTTC.

The V call is TRBV11-1, the J call TRBJ2-2; D is possibly TRBD2 (5 bases). This CDR3 region has 13 residues. Trimming stripped 3 bases from V and 8 bases from J, with 10 bases between. In germline, CDR1 is SGHAT, CDR2 FQDESV (reference sequence). The CDR3: CASSFSRRGELFF. The CDR3 nucleotides are TGTGCCAGCAGCTTCTCTAGGAGGGGGGAGCTGTTTTTT.

V usage is TRBV18 and J usage is TRBJ2-3; D is undetermined. CDR3 length: 15 amino acids. The V end was cut by 3 bases, the J end by 4 bases, with 14 bases between. Germline CDR1 and CDR2: KGHSH and LQKENI. The CDR3 coding sequence is TGTGCCAGCTCACCGACTCGGGTACCCCCAGATACGCAGTATTTT. Residues: CASSPTRVPPDTQYF.

This chain links TRBV3-1 (or the pseudogene TRBV3-2) with TRBJ2-7, with 8 nucleotides matching TRBD1. The germline V gene has CDR1 LGHDT and CDR2 YNNKEL (reference sequence). The CDR3 length is 14 residues. V lost 7 bases and J lost 6; bases outside the gene matches: 11. CDR3 in amino acids: CASTPWADRGEQYF. CDR3 coding DNA: TGTGCCAGCACCCCCTGGGCCGACAGGGGCGAGCAGTACTTC.

V is TRBV7-2 and J is TRBJ2-7, with TRBD2 as a possible D gene (5 bases). Germline V gene sequence: CDR1 SGHTA, CDR2 FQGNSA. The CDR3 is 12 amino acids. Between the trimmed V and J ends, which lost 3 bases and 2 bases, there was a span of 5 bases. The CDR3 spells CASSFGTYEQYF. The DNA for the CDR3 is TGTGCCAGCAGCTTCGGGACCTACGAGCAGTACTTC. The variable domain in full, with the rest retrieved from reference TRBV7-2 and TRBJ2-7, is GAGVSQSPSNKVTEKGKDVELRCDPISGHTALYWYRQSLGQGLEFLIYFQGNSAPDKSGLPSDRFSAERTGGSVSTLTIQRTQQEDSAVYLCASSFGTYEQYFGPGTRLTVT.

This chain connects TRBV4-2 to TRBJ2-1; 12 positions match TRBD2. V was clipped by 0 bases and J by 3 bases; unmatched bases: 9. The CDR3 spans 19 residues. From germline, CDR1 is LGHNA and CDR2 YNFKEQ. The CDR3 DNA is TGTGCCAGCAGCCAAGAACGATTGACTAGCGGGAGACTCTACAATGAGCAGTTCTTC. Amino acid sequence: CASSQERLTSGRLYNEQFF.

The chain employs TRBV27 and TRBJ1-2, with TRBD1 matching 9 bases. Germline assignment: CDR1 MNHEY and CDR2 SMNVEV (reference sequence). Losses at the gene ends were 5 bases for V and 7 bases for J; bases not matched to a gene: 17. There are 17 residues in the CDR3. This CDR3 is CASSPAYGVDRGFGYTF. The CDR3 nucleotides are TGTGCCAGCAGTCCAGCATATGGTGTGGACAGGGGTTTTGGCTACACCTTC.

J is TRBJ1-1 and V is TRBV29-1, with D perhaps matching TRBD1 (5 bases). CDR1 SQVTM and CDR2 ANQGSEA come from the germline V gene. The ends were cut back, 3 bases at V and 3 bases at J, with 8 bases in the middle. This CDR3 has 12 residues. CDR3 nucleotides: TGCAGCGTTGATGGGGGGGACACTGAAGCTTTCTTT. Its protein product is CSVDGGDTEAFF.

V is TRBV3-1 (or the pseudogene TRBV3-2) and J is TRBJ1-1; 8 nucleotides match TRBD1. V lost 3 bases to trimming and J lost 7 bases; unmatched junction nucleotides: 10. The CDR3 length is 15 residues. In germline, CDR1 is LGHDT, CDR2 YNNKEL (reference sequence). The CDR3 region is CASSQTTGVSGEAFF. CDR3 DNA: TGTGCCAGCAGCCAGACGACAGGGGTCAGCGGTGAAGCTTTCTTT.

The sample holds a few counts of this clone. The chain has TRBV3-1 (or the pseudogene TRBV3-2) and TRBJ1-1, with 9 bases identical to TRBD1. The ends lost 8 bases at V and 8 bases at J; junction bases unmatched: 9. The germline V gene encodes CDR1 LGHDT and CDR2 YNNKEL (reference sequence). This CDR3 has 13 residues. CDR3 region: CASGYEQGAEAFF. The CDR3 nucleotides read TGTGCCAGCGGATATGAACAGGGGGCCGAAGCTTTCTTT.

The J gene is TRBJ2-3, the V gene TRBV27, with a tentative D call TRBD1 (6 bases). Trimming cost V 5 bases and J 3 bases, with 18 bases left between them. CDR1 is MNHEY, CDR2 SMNVEV, per germline (reference sequence). The CDR3 consists of 16 residues. The CDR3 DNA reads as TGTGCCAGCAGTGACCTGGCAGGGGACGGGACAGATACGCAGTATTTT. Protein sequence: CASSDLAGDGTDTQYF.

This clone occurred a few times. This sequence joins TRBV6-6 and TRBJ1-6, with 10 bases fitting TRBD1. V lost 6 bases, J lost 7 bases, and 3 bases stayed unmatched. From germline, CDR1 is MNHNY and CDR2 SVGAGI (reference sequence). The CDR3 spans 14 residues. CDR3 sequence (DNA): TGTGCCAGCAGCGGGACAGGGGAGAATTCACCCCTCCACTTT. Its protein product is CASSGTGENSPLHF.